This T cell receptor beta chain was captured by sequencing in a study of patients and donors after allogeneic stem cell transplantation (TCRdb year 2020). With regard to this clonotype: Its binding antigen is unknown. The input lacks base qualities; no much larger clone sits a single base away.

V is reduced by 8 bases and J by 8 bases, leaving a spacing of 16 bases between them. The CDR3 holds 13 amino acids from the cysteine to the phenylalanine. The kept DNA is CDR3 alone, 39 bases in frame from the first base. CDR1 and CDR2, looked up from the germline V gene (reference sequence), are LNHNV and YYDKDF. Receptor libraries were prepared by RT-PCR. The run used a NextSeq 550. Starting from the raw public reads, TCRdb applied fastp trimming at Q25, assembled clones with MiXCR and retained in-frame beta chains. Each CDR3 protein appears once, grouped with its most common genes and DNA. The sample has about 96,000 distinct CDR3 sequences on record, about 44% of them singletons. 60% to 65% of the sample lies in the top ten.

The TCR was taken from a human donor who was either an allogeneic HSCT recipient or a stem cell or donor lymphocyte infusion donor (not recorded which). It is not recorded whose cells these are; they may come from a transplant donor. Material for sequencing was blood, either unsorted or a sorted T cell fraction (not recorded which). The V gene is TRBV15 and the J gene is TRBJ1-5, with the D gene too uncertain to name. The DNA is TGTGCCACCCTGGACCGGACCGGGGAGCCCCAGCATTTT. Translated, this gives CATLDRTGEPQHF.